Below, one TCR beta chain is given with its context. No antigen is known for it. The data stem from a study of vaccination and CD4 T cells after COVID-19. At the Johns Hopkins FTIC core, DNA taken from cultured CD4+ T cells was sequenced by way of the Oncomine TCR Beta short-read assay. A single record per CDR3 protein comes from TCRdb applying MiXCR to the PCR reads. The sample comprises about 15,000 distinct CDR3 sequences, less than 70% of which are singletons, and 3.5% to 4.5% rests with the top ten. V was pared by 6 bases and J by 7 bases, with 9 bases between. The CDR3 has 11 amino acids. Sample treatment: approximately 9-day PBMC culture with coronavirus spike peptide pools or control peptides (ViraFEST assay).

The J gene is TRBJ2-5, the V gene TRBV12-3 or TRBV12-4; D is ambiguous. The sequences come from CD4+ T cells from blood, cultured in vitro, collected before SARS-CoV-2 vaccination. The TCR originated in a human donor who had recovered from COVID-19. The CDR3 DNA is TGTGCCAGCAGGTCGAAGACGACCCAGTACTTC. Translation: CASRSKTTQYF.